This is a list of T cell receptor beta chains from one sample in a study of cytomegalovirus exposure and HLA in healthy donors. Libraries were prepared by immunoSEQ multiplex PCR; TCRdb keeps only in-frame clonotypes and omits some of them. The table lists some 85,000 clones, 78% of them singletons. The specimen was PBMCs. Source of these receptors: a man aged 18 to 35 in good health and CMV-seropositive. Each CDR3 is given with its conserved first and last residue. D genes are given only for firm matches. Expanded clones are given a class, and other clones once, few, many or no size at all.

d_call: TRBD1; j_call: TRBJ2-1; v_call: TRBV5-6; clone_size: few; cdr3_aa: CASSLGTEDEQFF; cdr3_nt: TGTGCCAGCAGCCTCGGGACAGAAGATGAGCAGTTCTTC
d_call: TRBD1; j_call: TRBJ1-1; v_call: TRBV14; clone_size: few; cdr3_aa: CASSQVDRVMAFF; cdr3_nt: TGTGCCAGCAGCCAAGTTGACAGGGTAATGGCTTTCTTT
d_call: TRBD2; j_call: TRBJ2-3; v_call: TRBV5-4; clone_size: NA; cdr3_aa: CASSRPLAGVRDTQYF; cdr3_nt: TGTGCCAGCAGCCGACCTCTAGCGGGAGTAAGAGATACGCAGTATTTT
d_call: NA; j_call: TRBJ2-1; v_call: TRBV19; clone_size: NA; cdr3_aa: CASSIQRNEQFF; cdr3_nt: TGTGCCAGTAGTATTCAGCGGAATGAGCAGTTCTTC
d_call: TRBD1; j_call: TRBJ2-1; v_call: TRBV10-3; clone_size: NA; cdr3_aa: CASQDRGSYNEQFF; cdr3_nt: TGTGCCAGCCAAGACAGGGGCTCCTACAATGAGCAGTTCTTC
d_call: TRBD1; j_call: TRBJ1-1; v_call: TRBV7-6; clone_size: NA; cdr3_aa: CASSALGGLNTEAFF; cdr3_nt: TGTGCCAGCAGCGCCCTAGGGGGCTTGAACACTGAAGCTTTCTTT
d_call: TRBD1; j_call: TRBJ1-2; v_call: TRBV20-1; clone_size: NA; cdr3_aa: CSVQGGGYTF; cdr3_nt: TGCAGTGTCCAGGGGGGTGGCTACACCTTC
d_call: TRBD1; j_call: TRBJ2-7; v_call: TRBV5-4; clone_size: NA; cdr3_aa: CASSKQGLPYGQYF; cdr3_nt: TGTGCCAGCAGCAAACAGGGGTTGCCCTACGGGCAGTACTTC
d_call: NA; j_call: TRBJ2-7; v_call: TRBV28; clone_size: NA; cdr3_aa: CASSLRLSTYEQYF; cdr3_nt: TGTGCCAGCAGTTTGCGGCTGTCTACCTACGAGCAGTACTTC
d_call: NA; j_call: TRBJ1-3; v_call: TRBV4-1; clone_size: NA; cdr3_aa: CASSQDTRDLSGNTIYF; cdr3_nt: TGCGCCAGCAGCCAAGATACCAGGGATTTATCTGGAAACACCATATATTTT
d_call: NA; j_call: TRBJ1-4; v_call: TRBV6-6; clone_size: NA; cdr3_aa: CASTKGGFPDEKLFF; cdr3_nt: TGTGCCAGCACCAAAGGAGGGTTCCCGGACGAAAAACTGTTTTTT
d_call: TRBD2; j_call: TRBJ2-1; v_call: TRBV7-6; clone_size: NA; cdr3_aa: CASSLTSGYNEQFF; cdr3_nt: TGTGCCAGCAGCTTAACTAGCGGTTACAATGAGCAGTTCTTC
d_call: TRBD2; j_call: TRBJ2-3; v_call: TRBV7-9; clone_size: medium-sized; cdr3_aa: CASSLGTSGSTDTQYF; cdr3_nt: TGTGCCAGCAGCTTAGGTACTAGCGGTAGCACAGATACGCAGTATTTT
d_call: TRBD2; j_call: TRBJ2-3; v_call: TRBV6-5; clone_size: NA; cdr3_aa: CASRGGFTDTQYF; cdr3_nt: TGTGCCAGCAGGGGAGGGTTCACAGATACGCAGTATTTT
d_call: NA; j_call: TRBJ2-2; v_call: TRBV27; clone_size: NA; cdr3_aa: CASSPQGHGELFF; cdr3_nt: TGTGCCAGCAGTCCCCAGGGGCACGGGGAGCTGTTTTTT
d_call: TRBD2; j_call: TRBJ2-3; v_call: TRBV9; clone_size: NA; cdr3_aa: CASSGLSGADTQYF; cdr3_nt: TGTGCCAGCAGCGGGCTCAGCGGGGCAGATACGCAGTATTTT
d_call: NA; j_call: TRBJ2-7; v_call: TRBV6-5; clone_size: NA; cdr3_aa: CASSYSGSSYEQYF; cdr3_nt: TGTGCCAGCAGTTACTCCGGGTCCTCCTACGAGCAGTACTTC
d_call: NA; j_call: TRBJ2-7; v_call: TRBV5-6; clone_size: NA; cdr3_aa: CASSPGTIFNEQYF; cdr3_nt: TGTGCCAGCAGCCCCGGGACAATATTCAACGAGCAGTACTTC
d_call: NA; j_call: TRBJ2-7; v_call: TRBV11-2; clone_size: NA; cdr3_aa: CASSLNRVVVFHEQYF; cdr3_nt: TGTGCCAGCAGCTTAAACAGGGTAGTAGTTTTCCACGAGCAGTACTTC
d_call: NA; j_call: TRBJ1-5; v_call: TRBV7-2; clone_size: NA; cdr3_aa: CASSYREYQPQHF; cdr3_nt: TGTGCCAGCAGCTACAGAGAGTACCAGCCCCAGCATTTT
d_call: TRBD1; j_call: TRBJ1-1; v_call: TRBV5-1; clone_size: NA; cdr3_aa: CASSQQSIRTGKNTEAFF; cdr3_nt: TGCGCCAGCAGCCAACAATCGATAAGGACAGGGAAGAACACTGAAGCTTTCTTT
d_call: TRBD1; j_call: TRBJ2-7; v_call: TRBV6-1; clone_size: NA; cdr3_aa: CASSTGGWTYEQYF; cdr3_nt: TGTGCCAGCAGTACAGGGGGGTGGACCTACGAGCAGTACTTC
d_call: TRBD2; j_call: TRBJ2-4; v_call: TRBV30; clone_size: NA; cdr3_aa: CAWTSGTENIQYF; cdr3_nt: TGTGCCTGGACTAGCGGCACAGAAAACATTCAGTACTTC
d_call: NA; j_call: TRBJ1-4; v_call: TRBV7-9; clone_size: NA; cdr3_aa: CASRETGRNEKLFF; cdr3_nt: TGTGCCAGCAGGGAAACAGGACGAAATGAAAAACTGTTTTTT
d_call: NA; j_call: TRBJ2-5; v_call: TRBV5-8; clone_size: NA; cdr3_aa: CASSLTSETQYF; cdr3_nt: TGTGCCAGCAGCTTGACTAGCGAGACCCAGTACTTC
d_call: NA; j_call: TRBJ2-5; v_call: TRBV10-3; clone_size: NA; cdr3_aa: CAISSKEGREETQYF; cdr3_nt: TGTGCCATCAGTTCCAAGGAGGGGCGCGAGGAGACCCAGTACTTC
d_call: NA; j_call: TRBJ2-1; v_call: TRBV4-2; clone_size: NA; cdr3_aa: CASSRDYASYNEQFF; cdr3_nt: TGTGCCAGCAGCCGCGACTACGCCTCCTACAATGAGCAGTTCTTC
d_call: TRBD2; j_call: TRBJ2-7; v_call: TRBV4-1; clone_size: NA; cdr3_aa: CASSGLAGGTYEQYF; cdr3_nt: TGCGCCAGCAGTGGACTAGCGGGAGGAACCTACGAGCAGTACTTC
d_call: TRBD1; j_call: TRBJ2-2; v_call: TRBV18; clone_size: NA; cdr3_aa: CASSPRIRDRVITGTGELFF; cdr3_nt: TGTGCCAGCTCACCACGTATCCGGGACAGGGTTATCACGGGCACCGGGGAGCTGTTTTTT
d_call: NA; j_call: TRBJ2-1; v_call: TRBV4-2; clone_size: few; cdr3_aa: CASSQEGSGDYNEQFF; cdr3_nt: TGTGCCAGCAGCCAAGAGGGTAGCGGAGACTACAATGAGCAGTTCTTC
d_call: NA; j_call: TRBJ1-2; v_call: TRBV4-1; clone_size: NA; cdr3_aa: CASSQGSVRGPHGYTF; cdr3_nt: TGCGCCAGCAGCCAAGGTTCAGTAAGGGGCCCCCATGGCTACACCTTC
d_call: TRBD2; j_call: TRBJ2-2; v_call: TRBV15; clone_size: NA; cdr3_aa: CATSSLAAGELFF; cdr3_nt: TGTGCCACCAGCAGCCTAGCGGCCGGGGAGCTGTTTTTT
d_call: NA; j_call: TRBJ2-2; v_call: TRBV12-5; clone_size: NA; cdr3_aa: CASGLQATGELFF; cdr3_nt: TGTGCTAGTGGTTTACAGGCCACCGGGGAGCTGTTTTTT
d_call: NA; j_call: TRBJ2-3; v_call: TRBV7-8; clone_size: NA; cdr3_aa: CASSLGTLRTDTQYF; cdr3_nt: TGTGCCAGCAGCTTAGGGACTCTCCGCACAGATACGCAGTATTTT
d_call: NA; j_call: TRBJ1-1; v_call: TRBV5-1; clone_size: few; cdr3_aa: CASSPQGNTEAFF; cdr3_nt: TGCGCCAGCAGCCCTCAGGGGAACACTGAAGCTTTCTTT
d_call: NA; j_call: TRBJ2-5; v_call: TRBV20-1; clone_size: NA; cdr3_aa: CSASAGYF; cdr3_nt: TGCAGTGCTAGTGCGGGGTACTTC
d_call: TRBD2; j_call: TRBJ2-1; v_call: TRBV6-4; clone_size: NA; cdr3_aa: CASRTSAGVYNEQFF; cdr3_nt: TGTGCCAGCAGGACCTCTGCGGGGGTCTACAATGAGCAGTTCTTC
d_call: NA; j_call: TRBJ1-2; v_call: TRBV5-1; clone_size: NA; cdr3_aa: CASSFTGFHGYTF; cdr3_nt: TGCGCCAGCAGTTTCACAGGGTTCCATGGCTACACCTTC
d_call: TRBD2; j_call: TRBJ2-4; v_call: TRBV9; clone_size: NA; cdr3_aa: CASSASGGGDIQYF; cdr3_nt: TGTGCCAGCAGCGCAAGCGGGGGAGGAGACATTCAGTACTTC
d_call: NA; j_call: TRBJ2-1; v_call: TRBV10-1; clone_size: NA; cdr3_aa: CASSDGSSKNEQFF; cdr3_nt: TGCGCCAGCAGTGACGGGAGTAGTAAGAATGAGCAGTTCTTC
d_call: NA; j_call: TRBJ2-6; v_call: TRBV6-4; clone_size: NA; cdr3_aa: CASSRSTVDRLSGANVLTF; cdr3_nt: TGTGCCAGCAGCCGTTCGACAGTAGACAGACTCTCTGGGGCCAACGTCCTGACTTTC
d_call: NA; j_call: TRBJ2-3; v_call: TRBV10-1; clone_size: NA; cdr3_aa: CASRLDSSTDTQYF; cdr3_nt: TGCGCCAGCAGGCTTGACAGTAGCACAGATACGCAGTATTTT
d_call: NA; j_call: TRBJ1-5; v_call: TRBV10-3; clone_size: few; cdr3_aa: CAIKGQYNQPQHF; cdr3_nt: TGTGCCATCAAAGGACAGTATAATCAGCCCCAGCATTTT
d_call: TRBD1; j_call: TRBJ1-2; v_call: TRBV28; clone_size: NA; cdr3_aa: CASGLPGQGATGYTF; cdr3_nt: TGTGCCAGCGGCCTCCCGGGACAGGGGGCAACAGGCTACACCTTC
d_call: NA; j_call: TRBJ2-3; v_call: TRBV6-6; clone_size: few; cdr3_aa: CASSQLGRGQYF; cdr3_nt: TGTGCCAGCAGCCAGCTAGGTCGAGGGCAGTATTTT
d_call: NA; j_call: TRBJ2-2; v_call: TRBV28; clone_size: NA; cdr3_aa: CASSSPGSNTGELFF; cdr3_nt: TGTGCCAGCAGTTCCCCGGGGTCGAACACCGGGGAGCTGTTTTTT